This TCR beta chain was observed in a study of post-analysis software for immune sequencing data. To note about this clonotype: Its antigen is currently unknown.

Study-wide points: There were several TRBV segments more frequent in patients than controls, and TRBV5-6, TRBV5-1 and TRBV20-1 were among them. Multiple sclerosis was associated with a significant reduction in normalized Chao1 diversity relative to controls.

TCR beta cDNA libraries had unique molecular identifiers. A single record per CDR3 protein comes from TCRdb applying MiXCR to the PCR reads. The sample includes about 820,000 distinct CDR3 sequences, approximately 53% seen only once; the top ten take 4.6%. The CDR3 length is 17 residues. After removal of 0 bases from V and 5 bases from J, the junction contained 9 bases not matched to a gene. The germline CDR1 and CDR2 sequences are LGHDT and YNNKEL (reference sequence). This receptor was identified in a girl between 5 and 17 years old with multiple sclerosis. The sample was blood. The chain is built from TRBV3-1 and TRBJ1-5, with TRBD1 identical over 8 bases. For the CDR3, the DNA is TGTGCCAGCAGCCAAGATATCGAGGACAGGGAGCATCAGCCCCAGCATTTT. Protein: CASSQDIEDREHQPQHF.